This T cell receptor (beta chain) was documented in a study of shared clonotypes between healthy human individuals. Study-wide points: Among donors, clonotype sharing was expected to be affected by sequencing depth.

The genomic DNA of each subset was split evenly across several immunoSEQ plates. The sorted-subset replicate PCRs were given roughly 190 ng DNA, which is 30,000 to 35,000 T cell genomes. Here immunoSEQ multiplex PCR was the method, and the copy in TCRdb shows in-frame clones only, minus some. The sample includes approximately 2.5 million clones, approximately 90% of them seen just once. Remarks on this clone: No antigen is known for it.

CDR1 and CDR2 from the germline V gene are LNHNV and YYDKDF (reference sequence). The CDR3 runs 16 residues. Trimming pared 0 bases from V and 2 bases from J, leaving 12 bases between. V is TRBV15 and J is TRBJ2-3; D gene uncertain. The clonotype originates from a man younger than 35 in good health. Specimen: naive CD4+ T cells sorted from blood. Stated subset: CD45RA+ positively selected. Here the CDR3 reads CATSRDGTRPTDTQYF. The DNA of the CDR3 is TGTGCCACCAGCAGAGACGGAACGAGGCCCACAGATACGCAGTATTTT.